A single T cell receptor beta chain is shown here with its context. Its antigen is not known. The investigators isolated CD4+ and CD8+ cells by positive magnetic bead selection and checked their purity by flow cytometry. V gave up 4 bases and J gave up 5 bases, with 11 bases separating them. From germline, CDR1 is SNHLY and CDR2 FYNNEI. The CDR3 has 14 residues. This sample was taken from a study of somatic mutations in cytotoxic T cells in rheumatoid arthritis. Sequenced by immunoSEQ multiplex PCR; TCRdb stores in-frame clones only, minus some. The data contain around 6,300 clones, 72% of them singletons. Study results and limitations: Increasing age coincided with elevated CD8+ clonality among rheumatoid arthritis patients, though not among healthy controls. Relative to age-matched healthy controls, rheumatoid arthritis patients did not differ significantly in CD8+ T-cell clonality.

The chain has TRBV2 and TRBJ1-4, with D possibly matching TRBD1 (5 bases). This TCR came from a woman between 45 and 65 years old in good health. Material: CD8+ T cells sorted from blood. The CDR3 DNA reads TGTGCCAGCAGTGTGACAGATTCGAATGAAAAACTGTTTTTT. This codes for CASSVTDSNEKLFF.